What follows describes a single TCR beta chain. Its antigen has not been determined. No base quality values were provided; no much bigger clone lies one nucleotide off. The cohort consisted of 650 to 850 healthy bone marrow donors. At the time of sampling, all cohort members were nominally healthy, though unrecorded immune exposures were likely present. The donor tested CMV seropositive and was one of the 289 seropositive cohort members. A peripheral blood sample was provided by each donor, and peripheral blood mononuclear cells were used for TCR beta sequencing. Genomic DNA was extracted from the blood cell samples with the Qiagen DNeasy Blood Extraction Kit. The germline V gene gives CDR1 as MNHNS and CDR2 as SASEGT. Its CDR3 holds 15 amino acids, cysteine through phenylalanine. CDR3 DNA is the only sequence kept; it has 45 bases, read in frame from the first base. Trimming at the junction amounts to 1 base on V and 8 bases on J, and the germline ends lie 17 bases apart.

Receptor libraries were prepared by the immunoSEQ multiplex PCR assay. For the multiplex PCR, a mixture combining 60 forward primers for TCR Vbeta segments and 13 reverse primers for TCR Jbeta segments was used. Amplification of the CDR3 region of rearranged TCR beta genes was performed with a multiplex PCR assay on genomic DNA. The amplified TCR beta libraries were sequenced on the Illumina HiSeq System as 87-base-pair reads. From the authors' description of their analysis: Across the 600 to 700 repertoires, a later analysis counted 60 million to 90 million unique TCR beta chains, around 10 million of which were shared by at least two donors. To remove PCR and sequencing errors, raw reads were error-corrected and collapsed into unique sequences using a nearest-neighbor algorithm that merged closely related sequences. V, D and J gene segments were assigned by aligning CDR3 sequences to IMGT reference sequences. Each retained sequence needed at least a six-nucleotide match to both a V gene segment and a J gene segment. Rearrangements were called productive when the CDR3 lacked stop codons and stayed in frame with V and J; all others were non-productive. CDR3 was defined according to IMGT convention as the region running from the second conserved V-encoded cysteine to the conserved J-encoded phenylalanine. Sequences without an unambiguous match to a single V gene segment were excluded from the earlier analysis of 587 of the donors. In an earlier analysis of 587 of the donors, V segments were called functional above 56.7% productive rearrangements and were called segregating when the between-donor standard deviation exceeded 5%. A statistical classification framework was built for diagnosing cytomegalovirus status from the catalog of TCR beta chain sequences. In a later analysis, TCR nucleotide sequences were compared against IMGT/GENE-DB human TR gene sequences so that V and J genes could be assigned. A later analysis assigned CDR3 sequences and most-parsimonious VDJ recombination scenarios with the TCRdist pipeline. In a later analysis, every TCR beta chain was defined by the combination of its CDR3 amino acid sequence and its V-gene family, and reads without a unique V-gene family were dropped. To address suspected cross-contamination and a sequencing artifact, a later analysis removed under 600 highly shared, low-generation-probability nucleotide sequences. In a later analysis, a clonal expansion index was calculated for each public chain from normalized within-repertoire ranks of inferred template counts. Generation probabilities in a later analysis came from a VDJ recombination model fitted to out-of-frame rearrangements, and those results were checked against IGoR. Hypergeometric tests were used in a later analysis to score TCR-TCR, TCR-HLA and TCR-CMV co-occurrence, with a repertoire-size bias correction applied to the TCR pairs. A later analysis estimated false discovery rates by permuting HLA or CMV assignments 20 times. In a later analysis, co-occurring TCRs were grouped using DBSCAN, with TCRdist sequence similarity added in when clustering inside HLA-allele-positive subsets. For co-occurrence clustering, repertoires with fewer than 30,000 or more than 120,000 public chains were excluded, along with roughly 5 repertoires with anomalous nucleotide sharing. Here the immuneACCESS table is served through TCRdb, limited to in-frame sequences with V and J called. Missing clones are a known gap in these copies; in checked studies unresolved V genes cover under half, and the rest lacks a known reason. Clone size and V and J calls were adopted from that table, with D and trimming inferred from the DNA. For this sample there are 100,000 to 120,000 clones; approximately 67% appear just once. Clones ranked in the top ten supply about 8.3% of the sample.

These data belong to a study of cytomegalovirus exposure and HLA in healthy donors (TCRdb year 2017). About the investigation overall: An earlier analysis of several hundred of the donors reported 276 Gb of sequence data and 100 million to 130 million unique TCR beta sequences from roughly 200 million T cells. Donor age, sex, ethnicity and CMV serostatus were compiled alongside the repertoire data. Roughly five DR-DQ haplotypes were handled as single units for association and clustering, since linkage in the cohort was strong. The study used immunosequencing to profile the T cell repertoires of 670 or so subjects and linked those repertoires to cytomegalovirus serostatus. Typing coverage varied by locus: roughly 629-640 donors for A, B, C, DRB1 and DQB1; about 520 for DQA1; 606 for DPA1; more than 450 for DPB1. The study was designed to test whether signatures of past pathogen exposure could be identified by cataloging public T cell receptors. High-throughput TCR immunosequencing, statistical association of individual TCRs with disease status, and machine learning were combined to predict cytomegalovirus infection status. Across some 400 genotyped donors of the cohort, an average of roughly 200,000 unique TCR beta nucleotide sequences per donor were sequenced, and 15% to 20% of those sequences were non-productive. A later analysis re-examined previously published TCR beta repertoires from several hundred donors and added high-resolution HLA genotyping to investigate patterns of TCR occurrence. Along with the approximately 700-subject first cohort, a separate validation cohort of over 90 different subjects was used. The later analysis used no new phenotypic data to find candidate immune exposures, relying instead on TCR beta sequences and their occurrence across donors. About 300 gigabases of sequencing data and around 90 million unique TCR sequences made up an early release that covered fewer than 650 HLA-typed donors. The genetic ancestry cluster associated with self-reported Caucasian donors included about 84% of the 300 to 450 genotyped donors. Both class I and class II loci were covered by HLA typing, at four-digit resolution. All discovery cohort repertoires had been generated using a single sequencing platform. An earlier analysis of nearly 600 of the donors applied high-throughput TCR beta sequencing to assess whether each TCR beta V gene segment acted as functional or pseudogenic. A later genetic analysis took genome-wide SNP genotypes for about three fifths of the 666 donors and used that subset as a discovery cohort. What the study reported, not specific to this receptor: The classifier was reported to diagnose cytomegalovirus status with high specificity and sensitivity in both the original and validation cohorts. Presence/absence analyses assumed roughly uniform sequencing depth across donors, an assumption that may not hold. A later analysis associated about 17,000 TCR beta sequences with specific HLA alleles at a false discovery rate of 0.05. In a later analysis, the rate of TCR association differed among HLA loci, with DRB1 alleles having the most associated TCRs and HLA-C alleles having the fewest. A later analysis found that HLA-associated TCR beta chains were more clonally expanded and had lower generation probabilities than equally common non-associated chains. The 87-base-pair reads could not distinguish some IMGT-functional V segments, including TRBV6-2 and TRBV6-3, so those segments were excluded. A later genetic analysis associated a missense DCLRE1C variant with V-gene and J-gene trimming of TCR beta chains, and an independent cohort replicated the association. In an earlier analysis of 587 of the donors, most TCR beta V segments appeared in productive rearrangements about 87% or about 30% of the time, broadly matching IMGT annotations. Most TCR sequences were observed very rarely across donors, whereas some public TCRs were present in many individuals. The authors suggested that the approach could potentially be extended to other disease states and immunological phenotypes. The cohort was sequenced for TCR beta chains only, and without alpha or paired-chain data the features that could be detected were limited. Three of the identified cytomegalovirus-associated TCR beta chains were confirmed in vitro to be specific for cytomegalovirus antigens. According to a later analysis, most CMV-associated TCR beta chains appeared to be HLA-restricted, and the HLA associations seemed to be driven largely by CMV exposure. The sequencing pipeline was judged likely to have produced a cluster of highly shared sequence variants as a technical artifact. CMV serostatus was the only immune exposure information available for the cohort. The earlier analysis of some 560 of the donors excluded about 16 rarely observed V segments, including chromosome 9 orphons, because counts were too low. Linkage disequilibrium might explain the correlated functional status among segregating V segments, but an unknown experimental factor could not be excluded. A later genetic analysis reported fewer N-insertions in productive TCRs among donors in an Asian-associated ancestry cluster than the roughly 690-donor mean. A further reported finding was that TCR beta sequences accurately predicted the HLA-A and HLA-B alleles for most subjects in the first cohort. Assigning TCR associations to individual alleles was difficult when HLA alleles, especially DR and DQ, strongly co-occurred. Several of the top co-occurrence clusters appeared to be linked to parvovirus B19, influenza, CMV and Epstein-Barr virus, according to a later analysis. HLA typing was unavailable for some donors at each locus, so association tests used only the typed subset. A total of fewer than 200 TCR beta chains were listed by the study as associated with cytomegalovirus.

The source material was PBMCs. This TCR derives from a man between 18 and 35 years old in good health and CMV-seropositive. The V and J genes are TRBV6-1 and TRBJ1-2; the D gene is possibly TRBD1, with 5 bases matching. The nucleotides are TGTGCCAGCAGTGAAGGGAGGTCCGGGGGGGAAGGCTACACCTTC. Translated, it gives CASSEGRSGGEGYTF.